The 26 T cell receptor beta chains below all came from one sample that was sequenced in a study of blood T cells in healthy people across ages. Then a second PCR, running roughly 6 to 11 cycles, was carried out with a sample-barcoded 5' primer and a J-beta primer mix. Using its own MiXCR run on the 5' RACE reads, TCRdb lists one record per CDR3 protein. The sample yields around 400,000 distinct CDR3 sequences, 45% to 60% seen once. Sequenced: blood. These receptors originate from a man in his 60s in good health.

The rearrangement links TRBV3-1 to TRBJ2-5; no clear D gene. TRBJ2-7 explains the end of the DNA better; the J call may be wrong. From germline, CDR1 is LGHDT and CDR2 YNNKEL (reference sequence). This CDR3 has 14 residues. CDR3 nucleotides: TGTGCCAGCAGCCAAGTCAGTGGGGTTGGCGAGCAGTACTTC. This encodes CASSQVSGVGEQYF.

The CDR3 sequence: CASSPYRQSTDTQYF. The DNA for the CDR3 is TGTGCCAGCAGCCCCTACCGACAGAGCACAGATACGCAGTATTTT. The V and J genes are TRBV7-8 and TRBJ2-3; perhaps TRBD1 as D (5 bases). Germline CDR1 and CDR2: SGHVS and FQNEAQ. V was clipped by 5 bases and J by 0 bases, with 12 bases between them. This CDR3 region has 15 residues.

The rearrangement uses TRBV29-1 and TRBJ1-1, with TRBD1 as a possible D gene (6 bases). V gave up 6 bases and J gave up 0 bases, with 11 bases separating them. The length of the CDR3 is 13 residues. The germline V gene encodes CDR1 SQVTM and CDR2 ANQGSEA. The CDR3 sequence: CSVADRLNTEAFF. The CDR3 coding sequence is TGCAGCGTCGCCGACAGGTTGAACACTGAAGCTTTCTTT. The variable domain in full, completed from reference TRBV29-1 and TRBJ1-1, reads SAVISQKPSRDICQRGTSLTIQCQVDSQVTMMFWYRQQPGQSLTLIATANQGSEATYESGFVIDKFPISRPNLTFSTLTVSNMSPEDSSIYLCSVADRLNTEAFFGQGTRLTVV.

V gene TRBV20-1 combines with J gene TRBJ2-1; D assignment may be TRBD1 or TRBD2 (5 bases each). The DNA end favors TRBJ2-7, so the J call may be wrong. CDR3 size: 15 residues. Germline V gene sequence: CDR1 DFQATT, CDR2 SNEGSKA (reference sequence). CDR3 bases: TGCAGTGCTAGAGACGGGACCACGGGACGCTACGAGCAGTACTTC. It encodes CSARDGTTGRYEQYF.

The sample holds many counts of this clonotype. The chain combines TRBV9 with TRBJ2-3; TRBD1 or TRBD2 may be the D gene (6 bases each). CDR1 is SGDLS, CDR2 YYNGEE, per germline. V gave up 3 bases and J gave up 10 bases, with 18 bases separating them. The CDR3 is made up of 14 amino acids. The CDR3 DNA is TGTGCCAGCAGCGAGAACCGGGGGAGGACAGCGCAGTATTTT. Protein sequence: CASSENRGRTAQYF.

The chain carries TRBV29-1 and TRBJ2-3; unclear D gene. Germline CDR1 SQVTM, CDR2 ANQGSEA. CDR3 length equals 13 residues. The ends were cut back, 6 bases at V and 5 bases at J, with 15 bases in the middle. The CDR3 loop is CSVQDGSGDTQYF. In nucleotides, the CDR3 is TGCAGCGTGCAGGACGGCTCAGGAGATACGCAGTATTTT.

This clonotype was counted between two and nine times. The V call is TRBV19, the J call TRBJ2-1; 7 nucleotides line up with TRBD2. CDR3 length equals 14 residues. CDR1 LNHDA and CDR2 SQIVND come from the germline V gene (reference sequence). With V trimmed by 5 bases and J by 4 bases, 5 bases remained unmatched. CDR3 in amino acids: CASSSKGGYNEQFF. CDR3 nucleotides: TGTGCCAGTAGTTCAAAGGGAGGGTACAATGAGCAGTTCTTC.

The V gene is TRBV27, the J gene TRBJ2-7; TRBD1 matches 8 bases. The CDR3 has 14 residues. From germline, CDR1 is MNHEY and CDR2 SMNVEV (reference sequence). The V segment lost 3 bases and the J segment 2 bases; nucleotides outside the gene matches: 3. CDR3 coding DNA: TGTGCCAGCAGTTTCAGGGGGCGACCCTACGAGCAGTACTTC. It specifies CASSFRGRPYEQYF.

The V gene is TRBV29-1, the J gene TRBJ2-1, with 8 bases lining up with TRBD1. There are 15 residues in the CDR3. With V trimmed by 6 bases and J by 9 bases, 16 bases remained unmatched. Germline CDR1 is SQVTM and CDR2 is ANQGSEA. CDR3 in DNA: TGCAGCGTCCGCGGACAGGGTGACGGCAGCGGTGAGCAGTTCTTC. It translates to CSVRGQGDGSGEQFF.

The chain employs TRBV18 and TRBJ2-5; D is possibly TRBD1 or TRBD2 (5 bases each). The V end was cut by 3 bases, the J end by 5 bases, with 19 bases between. CDR1 is KGHSH, CDR2 LQKENI, per germline. The CDR3 extends over 16 amino acids. The CDR3 here is CASSPPGGMARETQYF. Here the CDR3 DNA reads TGTGCCAGCTCACCCCCTGGGGGTATGGCGCGGGAGACCCAGTACTTC.

This clonotype occurred a few times. CDR3 sequence (DNA): TGTGCCAGCAGCTTAATGTCACAGGGGGCACGGTTGGAGACCCAGTACTTC. Translating it yields CASSLMSQGARLETQYF. V usage is TRBV7-2 and J usage is TRBJ2-5, with 9 bases lining up with TRBD1. In germline, CDR1 is SGHTA, CDR2 FQGNSA. J gave up 5 bases and V 2 bases, and 12 bases lay outside the gene matches. The CDR3 totals 17 residues.

This chain uses TRBV6-2 or TRBV6-3 with TRBJ2-1, with D perhaps assigned TRBD1 or TRBD2 (5 bases each). The CDR3 is 14 residues long. CDR1 MNHEY and CDR2 SVGEGT come from the germline V gene. V lost 10 bases and J 14 bases, leaving 27 bases between the germline ends. In DNA form, the CDR3 reads TGTGCCACCATTAAGGGGATATCCGGGACCAGGGAGTTCTTC. Translating gives CATIKGISGTREFF.

The V gene is TRBV5-1, the J gene TRBJ2-1; possibly TRBD1 for D (6 bases). Germline-derived CDR1 and CDR2 are SGHRS and YFSETQ. The CDR3 length is 12 residues. Trimming left V 7 bases short and J 7 bases short, with 12 bases between. The CDR3 loop is CASRDTGNEQFF. Here the CDR3 DNA reads TGCGCCAGCCGGGACACTGGAAATGAGCAGTTCTTC.

The chain has TRBV2 and TRBJ2-4; 11 nucleotides align to TRBD2. There are 15 residues in the CDR3. Trimming cost V 5 bases and J 10 bases; bases outside gene matches: 10. The germline V gene has CDR1 SNHLY and CDR2 FYNNEI. DNA of the CDR3: TGTGCCAGCAGTCGTCCGGGACTAGCGGAACCTATTCAGTACTTC. Protein: CASSRPGLAEPIQYF.

In the case of this clonotype: Being one base from a much bigger clone, this may be a read error. The CDR3 reads CASGTSGRFTGTQYF. In DNA form, the CDR3 reads TGTGCCAGTGGGACTAGCGGGAGATTCACAGGTACGCAGTATTTT. The V gene is TRBV2, the J gene TRBJ2-3, with 14 bases lining up with TRBD2. Germline values: CDR1 SNHLY, CDR2 FYNNEI. CDR3 size: 15 residues.

This clonotype appeared many times. CDR3 bases: TGCAGTGCTAGTCCGGGACCTCAGGGGTCACCCCTCCACTTT. Its translation is CSASPGPQGSPLHF. The chain uses TRBV20-1 and TRBJ1-6, with a weak D call TRBD1 (6 bases). From germline, CDR1 is DFQATT and CDR2 SNEGSKA (reference sequence). Trimming removed 3 bases from V and 10 bases from J, with 16 bases in between. The CDR3 loop spans 14 amino acids.

This clonotype was recorded a few times. This chain connects TRBV7-2 to TRBJ2-5; 7 nucleotides match TRBD2. The CDR3 has 13 residues. Germline CDR1 reads SGHTA; CDR2 reads FQGNSA. V dropped 5 bases and J dropped 4; count of bases not matched to a gene: 4. DNA of the CDR3: TGTGCCAGCAGCCCGACTAGCTTAGAGACCCAGTACTTC. Translating gives CASSPTSLETQYF.

This clonotype was seen a few times. The chain combines TRBV20-1 with TRBJ2-1; D is uncertain. Trimming cost V 5 bases and J 7 bases, with 15 bases left between them. The CDR3 runs to 13 residues. Germline assignment: CDR1 DFQATT and CDR2 SNEGSKA (reference sequence). The CDR3 spells CSAHSPDRNEQFF. In DNA, the CDR3 is TGCAGTGCTCACTCCCCGGATCGGAATGAGCAGTTCTTC.

This chain links TRBV12-2 with TRBJ2-3. TRBV12-2 is a pseudogene. This CDR3 has 12 amino acids. The CDR3 bases are TGTGCAAGTCGCCGGATCGGAGATACGCAGTATTTT. Translating gives CASRRIGDTQYF.

The V and J genes are TRBV10-3 and TRBJ2-5; 9 bases are a match to TRBD2. Per the germline V gene, CDR1 is ENHRY and CDR2 is SYGVKD. The CDR3 spans 15 residues. Trimming removed 3 bases from V and 3 bases from J; junction bases left unmatched: 5. This chain's CDR3 is CAISEGSGGKETQYF. The CDR3 region has the DNA TGTGCCATCAGTGAAGGTAGCGGGGGCAAAGAGACCCAGTACTTC.

The chain carries TRBV25-1 and TRBJ2-5; 7 positions match TRBD1. TRBJ2-7 matches the DNA end more closely, so the J call is doubtful. The V gene's germline CDR1 is MGHDK and CDR2 SYGVNS. The CDR3 length is 13 residues. The CDR3 loop is CASAKQGTYEQYF. In DNA form, the CDR3 reads TGTGCCAGCGCTAAACAGGGGACCTACGAGCAGTACTTC.

In this sample, this clonotype turned up a few times. This chain joins TRBV12-3 or TRBV12-4 and TRBJ2-3; D gene uncertain. Trimming removed 3 bases from V and 1 base from J, with 8 bases in between. This CDR3 has 14 residues. Written as DNA, the CDR3 is TGTGCCAGCAGTTTCCGGGCGGGCACAGATACGCAGTATTTT. It yields the protein CASSFRAGTDTQYF.

This sequence joins TRBV15 and TRBJ1-2, with D possibly matching TRBD1 (6 bases). The V and J ends lost 3 bases and 4 bases respectively, with 15 bases between them. The CDR3 sequence is 15 residues long. Germline V gene lookup returns CDR1 LNHNV and CDR2 YYDKDF (reference sequence). Written as DNA, the CDR3 is TGTGCCACCAGCAGGCGAGGGGGGATTGGCTATGGCTACACCTTC. Protein: CATSRRGGIGYGYTF.

The chain uses TRBV7-9 and TRBJ1-1; TRBD1 is a possible D gene (6 bases). The CDR3 sequence is 15 residues long. The germline V and J ends were trimmed by 1 base and 0 bases, with 9 bases remaining between them. CDR1 SEHNR and CDR2 FQNEAQ come from the germline V gene (reference sequence). The CDR3 spells CASSLDTGMNTEAFF. The DNA of the CDR3 is TGTGCCAGCAGCTTAGATACAGGGATGAACACTGAAGCTTTCTTT.

The chain uses TRBV20-1 and TRBJ2-7; D may correspond to TRBD1 or TRBD2 (6 bases each). With 2 bases removed from V and 3 bases from J, the gap between germline ends came to 20 bases. This CDR3 comprises 16 residues. From germline, CDR1 is DFQATT and CDR2 SNEGSKA (reference sequence). In DNA, the CDR3 is TGCAGTGCTAGATTGGCCCGCCGGGGGCCAGACTACGAGCAGTACTTC. Translation: CSARLARRGPDYEQYF.

This chain joins TRBV6-5 and TRBJ1-4; the match to TRBD1 covers 8 bases. V was pared by 5 bases and J by 5 bases, with 7 bases of the junction left unmatched. The CDR3 totals 15 residues. Germline CDR1 MNHEY, CDR2 SVGAGI. CDR3 nucleotides: TGTGCCAGCAGTACCCTCGGACAGGGAAATGAAAAACTGTTTTTT. Protein: CASSTLGQGNEKLFF.